What follows describes a single T cell receptor beta chain. Its antigen is unknown. These data come from a study of siplizumab effects on memory and regulatory T cells. The study, taken as a whole, reports: Unstimulated subsets captured only a minor fraction of alloreactive clones. In siplizumab conditions, mappable alloreactive CD4+ clones averaged roughly 66% Treg-derived, against around 30% in controls.

Trimming took 2 bases from V and 11 from J, leaving 17 bases between them. The germline V gene encodes CDR1 SNHLY and CDR2 FYNNEI. CDR3 length: 14 amino acids. Here immunoSEQ multiplex PCR was the method, and the copy in TCRdb shows in-frame clones only, minus some. The sample has around 100,000 clones, 80% to 95% seen once. The rearrangement joins TRBV2 to TRBJ2-3; D gene unclear. The material sequenced was CD4+ T cells sorted from blood. The source of this sequence is a human donor in good health. DNA for the CDR3: TGTGCCAGCAGTGAACGTGCTAGAGATTTATTGCAGTATTTT. Amino acid sequence: CASSERARDLLQYF. The complete variable domain, with remaining parts taken from reference TRBV2 and TRBJ2-3, reads EPEVTQTPSHQVTQMGQEVILRCVPISNHLYFYWYRQILGQKVEFLVSFYNNEISEKSEIFDDQFSVERPDGSNFTLKIRSTKLEDSAMYFCASSERARDLLQYFGPGTRLTVL.